Shown below are 12 T cell receptor beta chains from a single sample sequenced in a study of blood T cells in healthy people across ages. Then a second PCR, running about 6 to 12 cycles, was carried out with a sample-barcoded 5' primer and a J-beta primer mix. A single record per CDR3 protein comes from TCRdb applying MiXCR to the 5' RACE reads. This table has about 1,000,000 distinct CDR3 sequences, 45% appearing once. Material for sequencing was blood. Receptors were obtained from a woman in her sixties in good health.

The chain couples TRBV29-1 to TRBJ1-1; tentative D call: TRBD1 (6 bases). The germline V gene encodes CDR1 SQVTM and CDR2 ANQGSEA. The germline V and J ends were trimmed by 3 bases and 11 bases, with 13 bases remaining between them. CDR3 length equals 11 residues. The CDR3 loop reads CSVDQGGRAFF. Here the CDR3 DNA reads TGCAGCGTTGACCAAGGGGGAAGGGCTTTCTTT.

The chain joins TRBV9 to TRBJ2-7; D uncertain. Germline V CDR1 and CDR2: SGDLS, YYNGEE. The V and J ends lost 4 bases and 0 bases respectively, with 14 bases between them. The CDR3 sequence is 15 residues long. The CDR3 coding sequence is TGTGCCAGCAGCCCCTTCAGCTCTTCCTCCTACGAGCAGTACTTC. Protein: CASSPFSSSSYEQYF. The full variable domain, with the rest looked up from reference TRBV9 and TRBJ2-7, is DSGVTQTPKHLITATGQRVTLRCSPRSGDLSVYWYQQSLDQGLQFLIQYYNGEERAKGNILERFSAQQFPDLHSELNLSSLELGDSALYFCASSPFSSSSYEQYFGPGTRLTVT.

This clonotype showed up just a few times. This rearrangement joins TRBV25-1 to TRBJ2-1; a possible D gene is TRBD1 (6 bases). Trimming stripped 3 bases from V and 2 bases from J, with 14 bases between. The CDR3 totals 16 residues. Germline CDR1 and CDR2: MGHDK and SYGVNS. The CDR3 DNA reads as TGTGCCAGCAGTGAGGGGGCGGTATCGGCCTACAATGAGCAGTTCTTC. This sequence encodes CASSEGAVSAYNEQFF.

The J gene is TRBJ2-2, the V gene TRBV14; 7 positions match TRBD2. Germline trimming cut 0 bases from V and 6 bases from J; bases unmatched to any gene: 10. Germline CDR1 and CDR2: SGHDN and FVKESK. The CDR3 contains 17 residues. The CDR3 DNA follows: TGTGCCAGCAGCCAAGACTACAGGACTAGTTCTTCCGGGGAGCTGTTTTTT. Protein: CASSQDYRTSSSGELFF.

The rearrangement joins TRBV19 to TRBJ2-2; 14 bases fit TRBD2. CDR1 and CDR2 from the germline V gene are LNHDA and SQIVND (reference sequence). CDR3 length: 15 amino acids. J lost 6 bases, V lost 9 bases, and 6 bases had no gene match. The CDR3 bases are TGTGCCAGCCGGAGACTAGCGGGAGGGGCCGGGGAGCTGTTTTTT. Protein product: CASRRLAGGAGELFF. Filled out from reference TRBV19 and TRBJ2-2, the complete variable domain reads DGGITQSPKYLFRKEGQNVTLSCEQNLNHDAMYWYRQDPGQGLRLIYYSQIVNDFQKGDIAEGYSVSREKKESFPLTVTSAQKNPTAFYLCASRRLAGGAGELFFGEGSRLTVL.

This clonotype was seen a few times. The V call is TRBV3-1, the J call TRBJ2-7; TRBD2 agrees at 7 bases. Germline assignment: CDR1 LGHDT and CDR2 YNNKEL (reference sequence). V trimming: 1 base; J trimming: 4 bases; junction bases outside the gene matches: 7. This CDR3 contains 15 residues. The CDR3 sequence: CASSQGKWTRYEQYF. DNA for the CDR3: TGTGCCAGCAGCCAAGGCAAGTGGACTAGATACGAGCAGTACTTC.

The J gene is TRBJ2-7, the V gene TRBV12-3 or TRBV12-4; the D gene is possibly TRBD1 (6 bases). The CDR3 is made up of 14 amino acids. V lost 5 bases and J lost 4, with 15 bases in between. In DNA form, the CDR3 reads TGTGCCAGCAGTCCGGCAGGGGCCTCTTACGAGCAGTACTTC. It is translated as CASSPAGASYEQYF.

This rearrangement joins TRBV2 to TRBJ1-2, with TRBD1 as a possible D gene (6 bases). CDR3 length: 13 residues. V was cut by 1 base and J by 8 bases, with 11 bases left in between. Germline V CDR1 and CDR2: SNHLY, FYNNEI. The CDR3, as DNA: TGTGCCAGCAGTGAAGACAGGGCGGGAGGCTACACCTTC. This translates into CASSEDRAGGYTF.

The J gene is TRBJ2-1, the V gene TRBV4-2; TRBD2 matches at 12 bases. The V and J ends lost 3 bases and 9 bases, in that order; junction bases with no gene match: 9. The V gene's germline CDR1 is LGHNA and CDR2 YNFKEQ. The length of the CDR3 is 16 residues. DNA for the CDR3: TGTGCCAGCAGCCAGACAGGACTAGCGGGATTAGGTGAGCAGTTCTTC. Protein: CASSQTGLAGLGEQFF.

The V and J genes are TRBV11-2 and TRBJ2-7; 12 nucleotides line up with TRBD2. The V segment lost 5 bases and the J segment 6 bases; nucleotides outside the gene matches: 8. Germline CDR1 SGHAT, CDR2 FQNNGV. This CDR3 region has 15 residues. CDR3 residues: CASSVQTSGSLEQYF. The CDR3 DNA sequence: TGTGCCAGCAGCGTCCAGACTAGCGGGAGTCTCGAGCAGTACTTC.

CDR3 DNA: TGTGCCAGCAGTGAATCCAGGGAAGTGTATACGCAGTATTTT. Translation: CASSESREVYTQYF. The chain joins TRBV2 to TRBJ2-3; TRBD1 might be the D (5 bases). V was trimmed by 2 bases and J by 7 bases, leaving 13 bases between them. The germline CDR1 and CDR2 sequences are SNHLY and FYNNEI. The CDR3 is made up of 14 amino acids.

In its sample, this clonotype was seen a few times. The V gene is TRBV6-5, the J gene TRBJ2-7, with D unclear. V lost 6 bases, J lost 5 bases, and 11 bases lay in between. Per germline, CDR1 MNHEY and CDR2 SVGAGI. The CDR3 totals 12 residues. The CDR3 DNA reads TGTGCCAGCAGGGGGATTGAACACGAGCAGTACTTC. Protein sequence: CASRGIEHEQYF.